This T cell receptor (beta chain) is drawn from a study of cytomegalovirus exposure and HLA in healthy donors. Study results and limitations: There was a cluster of highly shared sequence variants that was likely a sequencing artifact. Most of the CMV-associated TCR beta chains (in a later analysis) appeared to be HLA-restricted.

A word on this clone: Its antigen is currently unknown.

The PCR ran on 60 Vbeta and 13 Jbeta primers. TCRdb's table, derived via immunoSEQ multiplex PCR, lists solely in-frame clones and lacks some. The sample carries under 130,000 clones, 83% recorded once. J lost 4 bases, V lost 0 bases, and 4 bases had no gene match. Germline V gives CDR1 SGHDT, CDR2 YYEEEE. There are 14 residues in the CDR3. The chain joins TRBV5-6 to TRBJ2-7, with TRBD1 matching over 7 bases. This TCR was recovered from a man aged 18 to 29 in good health and CMV-seronegative. Material for sequencing was PBMCs. CDR3 DNA sequence: TGTGCCAGCAGCTTGGCCCCCAGGGGGTACGAGCAGTACTTC. Its protein is CASSLAPRGYEQYF.